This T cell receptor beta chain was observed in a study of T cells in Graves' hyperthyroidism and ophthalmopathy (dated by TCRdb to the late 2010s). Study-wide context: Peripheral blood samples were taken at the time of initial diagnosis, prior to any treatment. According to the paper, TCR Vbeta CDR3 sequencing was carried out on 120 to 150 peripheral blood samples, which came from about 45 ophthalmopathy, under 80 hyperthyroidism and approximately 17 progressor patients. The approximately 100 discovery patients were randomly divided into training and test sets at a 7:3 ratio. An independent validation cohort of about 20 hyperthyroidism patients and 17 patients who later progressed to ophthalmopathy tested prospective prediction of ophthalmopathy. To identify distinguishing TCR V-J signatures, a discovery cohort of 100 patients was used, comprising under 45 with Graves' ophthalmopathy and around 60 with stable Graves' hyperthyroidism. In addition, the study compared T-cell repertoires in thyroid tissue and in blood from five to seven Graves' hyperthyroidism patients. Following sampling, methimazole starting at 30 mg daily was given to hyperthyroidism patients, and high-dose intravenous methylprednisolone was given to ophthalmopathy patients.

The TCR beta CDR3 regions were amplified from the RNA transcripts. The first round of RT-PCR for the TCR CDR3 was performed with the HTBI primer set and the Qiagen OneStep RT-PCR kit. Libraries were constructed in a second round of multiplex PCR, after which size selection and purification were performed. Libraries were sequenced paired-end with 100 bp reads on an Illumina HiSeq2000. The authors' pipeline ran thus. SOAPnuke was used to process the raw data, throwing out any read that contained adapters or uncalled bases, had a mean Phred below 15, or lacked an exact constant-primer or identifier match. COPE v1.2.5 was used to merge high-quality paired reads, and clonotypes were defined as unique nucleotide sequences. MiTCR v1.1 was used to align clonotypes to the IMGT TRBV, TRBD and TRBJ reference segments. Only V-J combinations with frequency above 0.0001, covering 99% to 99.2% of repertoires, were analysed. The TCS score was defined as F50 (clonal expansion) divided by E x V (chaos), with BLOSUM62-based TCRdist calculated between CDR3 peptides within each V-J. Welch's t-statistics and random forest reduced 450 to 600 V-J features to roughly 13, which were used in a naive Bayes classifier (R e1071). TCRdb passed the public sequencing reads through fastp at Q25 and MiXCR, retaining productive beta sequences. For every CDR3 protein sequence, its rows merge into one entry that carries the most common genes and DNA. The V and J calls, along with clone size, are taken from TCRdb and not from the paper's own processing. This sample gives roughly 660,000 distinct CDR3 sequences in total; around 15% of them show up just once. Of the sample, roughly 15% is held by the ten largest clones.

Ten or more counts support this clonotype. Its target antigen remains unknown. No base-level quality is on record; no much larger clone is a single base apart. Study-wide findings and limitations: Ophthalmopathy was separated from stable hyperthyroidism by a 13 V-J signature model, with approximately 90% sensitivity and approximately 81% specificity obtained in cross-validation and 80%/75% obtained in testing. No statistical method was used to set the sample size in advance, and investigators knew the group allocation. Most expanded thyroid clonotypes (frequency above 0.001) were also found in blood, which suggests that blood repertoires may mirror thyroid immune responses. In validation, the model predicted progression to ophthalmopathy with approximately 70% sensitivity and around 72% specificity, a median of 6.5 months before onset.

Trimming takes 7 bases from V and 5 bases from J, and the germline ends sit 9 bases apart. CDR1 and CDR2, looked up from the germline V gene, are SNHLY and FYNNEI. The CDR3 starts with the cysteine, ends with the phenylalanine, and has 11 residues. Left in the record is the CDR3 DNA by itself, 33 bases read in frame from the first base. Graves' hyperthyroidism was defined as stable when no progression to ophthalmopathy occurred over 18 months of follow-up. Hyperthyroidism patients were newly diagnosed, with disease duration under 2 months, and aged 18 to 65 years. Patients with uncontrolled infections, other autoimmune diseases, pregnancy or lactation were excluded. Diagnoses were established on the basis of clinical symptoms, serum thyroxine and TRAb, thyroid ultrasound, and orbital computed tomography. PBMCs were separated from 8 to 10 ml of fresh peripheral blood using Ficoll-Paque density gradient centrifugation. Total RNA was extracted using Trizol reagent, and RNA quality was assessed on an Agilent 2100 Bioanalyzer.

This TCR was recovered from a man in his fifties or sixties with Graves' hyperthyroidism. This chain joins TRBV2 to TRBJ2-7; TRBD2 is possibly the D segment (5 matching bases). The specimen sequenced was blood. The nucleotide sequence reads TGTGCCAGCACTCTAGCCCACGAGCAGTACTTC. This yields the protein CASTLAHEQYF. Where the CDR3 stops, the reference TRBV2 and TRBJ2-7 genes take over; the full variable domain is EPEVTQTPSHQVTQMGQEVILRCVPISNHLYFYWYRQILGQKVEFLVSFYNNEISEKSEIFDDQFSVERPDGSNFTLKIRSTKLEDSAMYFCASTLAHEQYFGPGTRLTVT.